One sample yielded the 29 T cell receptor beta chains listed below, sequenced in a study of blood T cell repertoires in COVID-19 (TCRdb year 2020). Preparation of the library involved the immunoSEQ multiplex PCR assay. This is the immuneACCESS table as TCRdb keeps it, with only in-frame sequences that have V and J called. A part of the clones is gone; compared with another copy, unresolved V genes explain less than half, and the rest is unexplained. Here the sample has about 85,000 clones; roughly 89% occur a single time. Of the sample, 4.3% is held by the ten largest clones. The specimen sequenced was peripheral blood. The receptor set was obtained from a woman over 75 with active or convalescent COVID-19.

This clone appeared a single time. This chain's CDR3 is CASSLWGGDTNNEQFF. Here the CDR3 DNA reads TGCGCCAGCAGCTTGTGGGGCGGGGATACCAACAATGAGCAGTTCTTC. This rearrangement joins TRBV5-1 to TRBJ2-1, with a tentative D call TRBD2 (6 bases). CDR3 length equals 16 residues. Deletions cut 1 base from V and 5 bases from J, with 16 bases between. CDR1 and CDR2 (germline): SGHRS, YFSETQ.

The chain is built from TRBV9 and TRBJ2-2; 9 bases fit TRBD2. Germline trimming cut 0 bases from V and 3 bases from J; bases unmatched to any gene: 0. The CDR3 sequence is 15 residues long. Germline V gene lookup returns CDR1 SGDLS and CDR2 YYNGEE. DNA for the CDR3: TGTGCCAGCAGCGTAGTAGCGGGAGACACCGGGGAGCTGTTTTTT. This encodes CASSVVAGDTGELFF.

This clone turned up a few times. This rearrangement joins TRBV5-8 to TRBJ2-6; a possible D gene is TRBD1 (5 bases). Germline assignment: CDR1 SGHTS and CDR2 YDEGEE. The V end lost 4 bases, the J end lost 4 bases, and 12 bases lay between the germline ends. The CDR3 covers 15 residues. The CDR3 coding sequence is TGTGCCAGCAGCATTGCAGGGTCCGGGGCCAACGTCCTGACTTTC. Amino acids: CASSIAGSGANVLTF.

The chain couples TRBV19 to TRBJ1-1; maybe TRBD1 (5 bases). Germline CDR1 LNHDA, CDR2 SQIVND (reference sequence). The CDR3 length is 13 residues. Trimming cost V 8 bases and J 3 bases, with 13 bases left between them. This CDR3 is CASSRGRDTEAFF. Written as DNA, the CDR3 is TGTGCCAGTTCAAGGGGCAGGGACACTGAAGCTTTCTTT.

The chain employs TRBV6-2 or TRBV6-3 and TRBJ2-5, with TRBD1 identical over 9 bases. Unmatched junction bases numbered 7, after V lost 0 bases and J lost 5 bases. The CDR3 sequence is 16 residues long. Germline CDR1 reads MNHEY; CDR2 reads SVGEGT. CDR3 sequence reads: CASSYSGTGLTETQYF. CDR3 DNA: TGTGCCAGCAGTTACTCGGGGACAGGGTTAACTGAGACCCAGTACTTC.

This clone was detected a few times. V and J are TRBV6-5 and TRBJ2-2; 9 nucleotides line up with TRBD1. Trimming took 5 bases from V and 8 from J; bases not matched to a gene: 6. The V gene's germline CDR1 is MNHEY and CDR2 SVGAGI. This CDR3 has 14 amino acids. The CDR3 region has the DNA TGTGCCAGCAGTATGGGACAGGGCAGTGGGGAGCTGTTTTTT. The encoded protein is CASSMGQGSGELFF.

V and J are TRBV2 and TRBJ1-2; D is possibly TRBD1 (5 bases). CDR1 and CDR2 (germline): SNHLY, FYNNEI. Trimming stripped 7 bases from V and 3 bases from J, with 9 bases between. The CDR3 sequence is 12 residues long. CDR3 bases: TGTGCCAGCAAAGGGGCAGACTATGGCTACACCTTC. Translated, it gives CASKGADYGYTF. The complete variable domain, with remaining parts taken from reference TRBV2 and TRBJ1-2, reads EPEVTQTPSHQVTQMGQEVILRCVPISNHLYFYWYRQILGQKVEFLVSFYNNEISEKSEIFDDQFSVERPDGSNFTLKIRSTKLEDSAMYFCASKGADYGYTFGSGTRLTVV.

The chain recombines TRBV12-5 with TRBJ1-3; D possibly corresponds to TRBD1 (5 bases). CDR3 length equals 18 residues. Trimming removed 0 bases at V and 3 bases at J, with 18 bases between. Germline CDR1 is LGHNT and CDR2 is FRNRAP. The CDR3 here is CASGLVFMGRGSGNTIYF. CDR3 coding DNA: TGTGCTAGTGGTTTGGTATTTATGGGTAGGGGTAGTGGAAACACCATATATTTT.

The V call is TRBV7-2, the J call TRBJ2-2; D perhaps matches TRBD2 (5 bases). The V end was cut by 3 bases, the J end by 7 bases, with 15 bases between. CDR3 length: 15 residues. Germline CDR1 reads SGHTA; CDR2 reads FQGNSA. DNA for the CDR3: TGTGCCAGCAGCTTCCCTGAGGGCTTATTCGGGGAGCTGTTTTTT. It specifies CASSFPEGLFGELFF.

The CDR3 region is CASSFLISGNTIYF. The CDR3, as DNA: TGTGCCAGCAGCTTTCTTATCTCTGGAAACACCATATATTTT. The J gene is TRBJ1-3, the V gene TRBV7-2; D ambiguous. The V gene's germline CDR1 is SGHTA and CDR2 FQGNSA. Trimming took off 3 bases at V and 0 bases at J, with 6 bases between the two ends. This CDR3 has 14 residues.

The chain has TRBV6-5 and TRBJ1-1; 11 nucleotides line up with TRBD1. J lost 12 bases, V lost 7 bases, and 7 bases had no gene match. CDR3 length: 12 amino acids. Germline assignment: CDR1 MNHEY and CDR2 SVGAGI. CDR3 region: CASIWDRGKTFF. Written as DNA, the CDR3 is TGTGCCAGCATATGGGACAGGGGGAAAACTTTCTTT.

The gene calls are TRBV4-1 and TRBJ2-7, with TRBD2 matching 8 bases. The CDR3 covers 15 residues. The germline gives CDR1 MGHRA, CDR2 YSYEKL. Trimming removed 3 bases from V and 2 bases from J; junction bases left unmatched: 6. The CDR3 nucleotides read TGCGCCAGCAGCCAGGGACTAGACCCAGCCTACGAGCAGTACTTC. Residues: CASSQGLDPAYEQYF.

The V call is TRBV19, the J call TRBJ1-5; 8 bases are a match to TRBD1. This CDR3 has 14 amino acids. V lost 5 bases, J lost 5 bases, and 5 bases stayed unmatched. CDR1 and CDR2 (germline): LNHDA, SQIVND (reference sequence). The CDR3 spells CASSHRGSDQPQHF. Written as DNA, the CDR3 is TGTGCCAGTAGTCACAGGGGGTCGGATCAGCCCCAGCATTTT.

This clone appeared once. This chain links TRBV9 with TRBJ2-1, with 8 bases aligning to TRBD1. CDR3 length equals 15 residues. Germline-derived CDR1 and CDR2 are SGDLS and YYNGEE. The junction had 10 bases not matched to a gene; V was cut back by 4 bases and J by 7 bases. The CDR3 nucleotides read TGTGCCAGCAGCCTAAAGGACAGGGTAATGAATGAGCAGTTCTTC. Amino acid sequence: CASSLKDRVMNEQFF.

The rearrangement links TRBV5-1 to TRBJ1-1, with 7 bases matching TRBD1. The CDR3 has 15 amino acids. CDR1 and CDR2 (germline): SGHRS, YFSETQ. The V and J ends lost 2 bases and 3 bases, in that order; junction bases with no gene match: 7. CDR3 DNA sequence: TGCGCCAGCAGCTTAGGCGGGACAGCGGACACTGAAGCTTTCTTT. It translates to CASSLGGTADTEAFF.

The chain uses TRBV7-2 and TRBJ2-1, with 11 bases lining up with TRBD2. The germline gives CDR1 SGHTA, CDR2 FQGNSA. There are 16 residues in the CDR3. J was trimmed by 10 bases and V by 5 bases; bases with no gene match: 13. In nucleotides, the CDR3 is TGTGCCAGCAGCAGAGGACTAGCGGGCCCGAGAGGGGAGCAGTTCTTC. This translates into CASSRGLAGPRGEQFF.

The genes are TRBV5-5 and TRBJ1-4; D uncertain. From germline, CDR1 is SGHKS and CDR2 YYEKEE (reference sequence). V dropped 4 bases and J dropped 14 bases, with 18 bases sitting between them. The CDR3 runs to 13 residues. The CDR3 reads CASSLGLPENLFF. The CDR3 DNA sequence: TGTGCCAGCAGCCTGGGCCTCCCCGAGAACCTGTTTTTT.

The V gene is TRBV19, the J gene TRBJ2-1; TRBD2 is a possible D gene (5 bases). The germline V and J ends were trimmed by 5 bases and 1 base, with 12 bases remaining between them. This CDR3 is 15 amino acids long. Germline V gene data show CDR1 as LNHDA and CDR2 as SQIVND (reference sequence). Written as DNA, the CDR3 is TGTGCCAGTAGTGCGAGAGAGGGATCCTACAATGAGCAGTTCTTC. It is translated as CASSAREGSYNEQFF.

The CDR3 DNA sequence: TGCGCCAGCAGTCCGACAGGGAGCTCCTATAATTCACCCCTCCACTTT. Translation: CASSPTGSSYNSPLHF. The chain links TRBV5-1 to TRBJ1-6; TRBD1 agrees at 7 bases. The CDR3 covers 16 residues. V shed 5 bases, J shed 0 bases, and the junction held 5 bases outside the gene matches. The germline CDR1 and CDR2 sequences are SGHRS and YFSETQ.

About this clone: The junction departs from germline at one end; a sequencing error may be responsible. The V and J genes are TRBV14 and TRBJ1-1; weak D call: TRBD1 (5 bases). The CDR3 has 15 residues. CDR1 is SGHDN, CDR2 FVKESK, per germline. In nucleotides, the CDR3 is TGTGCCAGCACCCAAACGACGGGGGGATACACTGAAGCTTTCTTT. Protein sequence: CASTQTTGGYTEAFF.

The rearrangement uses TRBV9 and TRBJ2-1, with D perhaps matching TRBD2 (6 bases). Germline CDR1 is SGDLS and CDR2 is YYNGEE. The CDR3 is made up of 15 amino acids. V was shortened by 0 bases and J by 5 bases, with 12 bases between the two germline ends. CDR3 DNA: TGTGCCAGCAGCGTAGCACTAGCAGGAAACAATGAGCAGTTCTTC. It encodes CASSVALAGNNEQFF.

The chain uses TRBV30 and TRBJ1-2; D uncertain. The CDR3 has 12 residues. Germline V gives CDR1 GTSNPN, CDR2 SVGIG (reference sequence). Trimming removed 3 bases from V and 7 bases from J, with 12 bases in between. The CDR3 nucleotides are TGTGCCTGGAGCGGAGGAGTTAGTGGCTACACCTTC. Translating gives CAWSGGVSGYTF.

The chain links TRBV28 to TRBJ1-5; 9 bases agree with TRBD1. V lost 6 bases and J lost 3; bases outside the gene matches: 3. Per the germline V gene, CDR1 is MDHEN and CDR2 is SYDVKM. This CDR3 comprises 14 residues. CDR3 DNA: TGTGCCAGCAGGGGGACAGGGTCCAATCAGCCCCAGCATTTT. Translation gives CASRGTGSNQPQHF.

V and J are TRBV3-1 (or the pseudogene TRBV3-2) and TRBJ1-1, with a tentative D call TRBD1 (6 bases). The CDR3 spans 14 residues. V was shortened by 1 base and J by 5 bases, with 11 bases between the two germline ends. Germline V lookup: CDR1 LGHDT, CDR2 YNNKEL (reference sequence). The CDR3 DNA follows: TGTGCCAGCAGCCAAGTAGGGGGGGATACTGAAGCTTTCTTT. This gives the protein CASSQVGGDTEAFF.

This chain connects TRBV28 to TRBJ1-1; 10 bases agree with TRBD1. The germline gives CDR1 MDHEN, CDR2 SYDVKM. Trimming cost V 5 bases and J 7 bases; bases outside gene matches: 4. The CDR3 length is 13 residues. The CDR3, as DNA: TGTGCCAGCAGTGGACAGGGGGTGTTTGAAGCTTTCTTT. Residues: CASSGQGVFEAFF.

The chain has TRBV28 and TRBJ1-5; 7 bases match TRBD1. The J segment lost 3 bases and the V segment lost 5 bases, leaving 4 bases of the junction unmatched. Looked up from germline, CDR1 is MDHEN and CDR2 is SYDVKM. The CDR3 contains 14 residues. The CDR3 DNA reads TGTGCCAGCAGTCGAACAGGGGTCAATCAGCCCCAGCATTTT. Encoded protein: CASSRTGVNQPQHF. The whole variable domain, filled in from reference TRBV28 and TRBJ1-5, reads DVKVTQSSRYLVKRTGEKVFLECVQDMDHENMFWYRQDPGLGLRLIYFSYDVKMKEKGDIPEGYSVSREKKERFSLILESASTNQTSMYLCASSRTGVNQPQHFGDGTRLSIL.

The chain recombines TRBV6-2 or TRBV6-3 with TRBJ2-1; 9 bases map to TRBD1. Trimming at V came to 6 bases and at J to 0 bases, leaving 3 bases not matched to a gene. CDR3 length equals 15 residues. Per the germline V gene, CDR1 is MNHEY and CDR2 is SVGEGT. This CDR3 reads CASSDRGSSYNEQFF. The CDR3, as DNA: TGTGCCAGCAGCGACAGGGGGAGCTCCTACAATGAGCAGTTCTTC.

In its sample, this clone was seen once. The V and J genes are TRBV7-2 and TRBJ2-7, with TRBD2 as a possible D gene (6 bases). V was shortened by 5 bases and J by 3 bases, with 14 bases between the two germline ends. Germline CDR1 SGHTA, CDR2 FQGNSA. The CDR3 consists of 14 residues. CDR3 sequence (DNA): TGTGCCAGCAGCGGCGGGAACACCGGCTACGAGCAGTACTTC. Amino acid sequence: CASSGGNTGYEQYF. The full variable domain, in which reference TRBV7-2 and TRBJ2-7 provide the parts outside the CDR3, is GAGVSQSPSNKVTEKGKDVELRCDPISGHTALYWYRQSLGQGLEFLIYFQGNSAPDKSGLPSDRFSAERTGGSVSTLTIQRTQQEDSAVYLCASSGGNTGYEQYFGPGTRLTVT.

There are a few counts of this clone. V is TRBV15 and J is TRBJ1-1; the D is unclear. V was cut by 6 bases and J by 0 bases, with 8 bases left in between. Germline V gene data show CDR1 as LNHNV and CDR2 as YYDKDF (reference sequence). The CDR3 loop spans 13 amino acids. The DNA for the CDR3 is TGTGCCACCAGTCCAAACATGAACACTGAAGCTTTCTTT. This gives the protein CATSPNMNTEAFF.